The 5 T cell receptor beta chains listed next were all sequenced from one sample in a study of cytomegalovirus exposure and HLA in healthy donors. Primers for the PCR totalled 60 Vbeta and 13 Jbeta. Some clones are missing from TCRdb's copy, which holds only in-frame ones; the method was immunoSEQ multiplex PCR. The data hold some 130,000 clones, with approximately 81% observed a single time. Sample: PBMCs. These receptors originate from a male donor in good health and CMV-seronegative.

This chain uses TRBV11-2 with TRBJ1-2; no definite D call. Per germline, CDR1 SGHAT and CDR2 FQNNGV. V lost 5 bases and J 7 bases, leaving 14 bases between the germline ends. This CDR3 region has 13 residues. CDR3 sequence reads: CASSPSLTSGYTF. CDR3 nucleotides: TGTGCCAGCAGCCCCTCTCTGACATCTGGCTACACCTTC.

The rearrangement links TRBV6-6 to TRBJ1-1, with 7 positions matching TRBD1. V lost 4 bases to trimming and J lost 0 bases; unmatched junction nucleotides: 2. The CDR3 is made up of 14 amino acids. Germline V CDR1 and CDR2: MNHNY, SVGAGI (reference sequence). CDR3 in amino acids: CASSLGQMNTEAFF. DNA of the CDR3: TGTGCCAGCAGTTTGGGACAGATGAACACTGAAGCTTTCTTT.

The chain combines TRBV28 with TRBJ1-2, with D possibly TRBD1 on 6 matching bases. This CDR3 comprises 13 residues. V shed 3 bases and J shed 7 bases, with 12 bases lying between them. CDR1 and CDR2 (germline): MDHEN, SYDVKM. CDR3 residues: CASSFQGRAGYTF. The DNA for the CDR3 is TGTGCCAGCAGTTTCCAGGGGAGGGCTGGCTACACCTTC.

The chain links TRBV5-1 to TRBJ2-1; unclear D gene. The CDR3 extends over 15 amino acids. Looked up from germline, CDR1 is SGHRS and CDR2 is YFSETQ. V was trimmed by 1 base and J by 0 bases, leaving 8 bases between them. DNA of the CDR3: TGCGCCAGCAGCTTGATTCCTAACTCCTACAATGAGCAGTTCTTC. Amino acid sequence: CASSLIPNSYNEQFF. Filled out from reference TRBV5-1 and TRBJ2-1, the complete variable domain reads KAGVTQTPRYLIKTRGQQVTLSCSPISGHRSVSWYQQTPGQGLQFLFEYFSETQRNKGNFPGRFSGRQFSNSRSEMNVSTLELGDSALYLCASSLIPNSYNEQFFGPGTRLTVL.

The V call is TRBV4-1, the J call TRBJ2-3; 10 bases match TRBD2. The CDR3 is made up of 19 amino acids. J gave up 1 base and V 1 base, and 11 bases lay outside the gene matches. Germline V CDR1 and CDR2: MGHRA, YSYEKL. Here the CDR3 DNA reads TGCGCCAGCAGCCAAGGAGGCGGAGCGGGGGGGCCGGGCACAGATACGCAGTATTTT. This codes for CASSQGGGAGGPGTDTQYF.